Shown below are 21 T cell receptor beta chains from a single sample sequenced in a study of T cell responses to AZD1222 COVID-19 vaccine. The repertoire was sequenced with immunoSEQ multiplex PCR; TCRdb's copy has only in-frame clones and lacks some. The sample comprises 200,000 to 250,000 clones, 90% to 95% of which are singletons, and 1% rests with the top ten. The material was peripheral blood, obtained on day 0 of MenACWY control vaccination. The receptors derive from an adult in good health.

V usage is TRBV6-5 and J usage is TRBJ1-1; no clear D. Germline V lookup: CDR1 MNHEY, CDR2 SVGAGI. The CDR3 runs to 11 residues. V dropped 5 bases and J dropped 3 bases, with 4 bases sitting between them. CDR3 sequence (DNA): TGTGCCAGCAGTCTTTACACTGAAGCTTTCTTT. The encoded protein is CASSLYTEAFF.

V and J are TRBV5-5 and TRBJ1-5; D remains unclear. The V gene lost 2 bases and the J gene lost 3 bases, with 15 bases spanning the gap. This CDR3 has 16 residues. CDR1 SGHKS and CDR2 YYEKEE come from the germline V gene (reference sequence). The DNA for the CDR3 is TGTGCCAGCAGCTTCTTGAGTGGGAGGAACAATCAGCCCCAGCATTTT. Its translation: CASSFLSGRNNQPQHF.

The CDR3: CASSLATGRPGNSPLHF. For the CDR3, the DNA is TGTGCCAGCAGCTTAGCCACAGGCAGACCGGGGAATTCACCCCTCCACTTT. The chain couples TRBV7-9 to TRBJ1-6; a weak D match, TRBD1 (5 bases). Trimming pared 0 bases from V and 7 bases from J, leaving 16 bases between. Looked up from germline, CDR1 is SEHNR and CDR2 is FQNEAQ (reference sequence). This CDR3 is built from 17 residues.

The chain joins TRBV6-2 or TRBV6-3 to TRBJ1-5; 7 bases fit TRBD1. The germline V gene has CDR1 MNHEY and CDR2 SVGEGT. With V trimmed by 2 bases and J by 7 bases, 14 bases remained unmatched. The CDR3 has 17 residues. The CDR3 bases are TGTGCCAGCAGTTACAACTCCCTCCGGGCAGGGGGACAGCCCCAGCATTTT. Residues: CASSYNSLRAGGQPQHF.

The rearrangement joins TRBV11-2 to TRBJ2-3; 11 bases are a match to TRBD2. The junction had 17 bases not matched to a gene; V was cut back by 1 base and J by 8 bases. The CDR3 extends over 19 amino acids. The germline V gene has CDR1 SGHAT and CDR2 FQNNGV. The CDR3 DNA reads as TGTGCCAGCAGCTTAGTAGGCCCCTTCCGTAGCGGGGGGGCGAGTACGCAGTATTTT. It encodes CASSLVGPFRSGGASTQYF.

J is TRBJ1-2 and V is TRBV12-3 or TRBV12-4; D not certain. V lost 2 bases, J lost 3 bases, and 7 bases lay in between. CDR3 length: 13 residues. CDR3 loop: CASSLFRDYGYTF. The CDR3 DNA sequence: TGTGCCAGCAGTTTATTTCGGGACTATGGCTACACCTTC.

The chain's CDR3 is CASSARGQPQHF. CDR3 nucleotides: TGTGCCAGCAGTGCCAGGGGTCAGCCCCAGCATTTT. The chain has TRBV6-2 or TRBV6-3 and TRBJ1-5; D is perhaps TRBD1 (6 bases). This CDR3 is built from 12 residues. The germline CDR1 and CDR2 sequences are MNHEY and SVGEGT. The V end was cut by 5 bases, the J end by 6 bases, with 8 bases between.

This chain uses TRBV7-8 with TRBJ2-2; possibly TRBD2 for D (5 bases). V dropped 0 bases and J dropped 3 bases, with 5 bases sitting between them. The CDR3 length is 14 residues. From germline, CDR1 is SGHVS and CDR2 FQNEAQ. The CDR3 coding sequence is TGTGCCAGCAGCTTAGCTAGCGACACCGGGGAGCTGTTTTTT. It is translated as CASSLASDTGELFF.

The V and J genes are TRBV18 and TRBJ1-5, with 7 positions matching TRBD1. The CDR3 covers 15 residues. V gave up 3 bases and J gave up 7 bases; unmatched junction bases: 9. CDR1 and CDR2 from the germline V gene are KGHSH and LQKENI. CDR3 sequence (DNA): TGTGCCAGCTCACCCTCGACAGGGAATGGACAGCCCCAGCATTTT. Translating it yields CASSPSTGNGQPQHF.

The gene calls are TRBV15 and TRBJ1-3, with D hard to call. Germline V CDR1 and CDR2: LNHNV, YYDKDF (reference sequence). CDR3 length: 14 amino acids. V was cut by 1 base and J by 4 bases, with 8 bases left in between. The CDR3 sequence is CATSRGQDGNTIYF. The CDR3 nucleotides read TGTGCCACCAGCAGAGGACAAGACGGAAACACCATATATTTT.

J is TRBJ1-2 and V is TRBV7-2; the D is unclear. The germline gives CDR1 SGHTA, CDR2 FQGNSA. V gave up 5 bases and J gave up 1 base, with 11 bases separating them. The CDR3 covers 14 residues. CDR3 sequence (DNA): TGTGCCAGCAGCCTAGACCAGCGTAACTATGGCTACACCTTC. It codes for CASSLDQRNYGYTF.

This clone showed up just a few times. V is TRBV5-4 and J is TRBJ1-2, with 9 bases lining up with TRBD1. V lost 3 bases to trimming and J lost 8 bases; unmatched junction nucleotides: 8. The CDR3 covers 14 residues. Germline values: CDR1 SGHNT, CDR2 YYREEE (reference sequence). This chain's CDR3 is CASSSPDRGVGYTF. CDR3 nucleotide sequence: TGTGCCAGCAGCTCGCCGGACAGGGGAGTCGGCTACACCTTC. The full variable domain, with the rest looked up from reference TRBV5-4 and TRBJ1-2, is ETGVTQSPTHLIKTRGQQVTLRCSSQSGHNTVSWYQQALGQGPQFIFQYYREEENGRGNFPPRFSGLQFPNYSSELNVNALELDDSALYLCASSSPDRGVGYTFGSGTRLTVV.

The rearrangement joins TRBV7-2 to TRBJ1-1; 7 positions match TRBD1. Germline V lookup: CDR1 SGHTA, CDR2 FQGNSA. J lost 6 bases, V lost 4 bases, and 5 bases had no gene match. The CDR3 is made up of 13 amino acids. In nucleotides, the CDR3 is TGTGCCAGCAGCTCTGACAGGGTCGCTGAAGCTTTCTTT. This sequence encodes CASSSDRVAEAFF. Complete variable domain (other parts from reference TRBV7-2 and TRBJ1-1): GAGVSQSPSNKVTEKGKDVELRCDPISGHTALYWYRQSLGQGLEFLIYFQGNSAPDKSGLPSDRFSAERTGGSVSTLTIQRTQQEDSAVYLCASSSDRVAEAFFGQGTRLTVV.

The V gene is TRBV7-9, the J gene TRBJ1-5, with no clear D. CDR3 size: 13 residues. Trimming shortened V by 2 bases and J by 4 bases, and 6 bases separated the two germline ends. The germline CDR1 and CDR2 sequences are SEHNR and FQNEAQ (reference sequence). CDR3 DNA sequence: TGTGCCAGCAGCTTACAAGGGAATCAGCCCCAGCATTTT. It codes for CASSLQGNQPQHF.

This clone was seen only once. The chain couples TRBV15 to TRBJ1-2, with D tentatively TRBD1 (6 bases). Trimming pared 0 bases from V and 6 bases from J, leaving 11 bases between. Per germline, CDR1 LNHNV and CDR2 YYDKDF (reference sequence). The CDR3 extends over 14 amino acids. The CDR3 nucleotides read TGTGCCACCAGCAGAGATCGGGGGCTCGATGGCTACACCTTC. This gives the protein CATSRDRGLDGYTF.

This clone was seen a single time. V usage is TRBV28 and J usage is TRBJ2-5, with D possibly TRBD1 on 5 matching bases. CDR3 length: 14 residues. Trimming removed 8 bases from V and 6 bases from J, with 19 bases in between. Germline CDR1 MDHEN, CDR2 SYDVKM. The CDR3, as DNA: TGTGCCAGCGGCCCCGCCCCAGGGTTTCAGACCCAGTACTTC. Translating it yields CASGPAPGFQTQYF.

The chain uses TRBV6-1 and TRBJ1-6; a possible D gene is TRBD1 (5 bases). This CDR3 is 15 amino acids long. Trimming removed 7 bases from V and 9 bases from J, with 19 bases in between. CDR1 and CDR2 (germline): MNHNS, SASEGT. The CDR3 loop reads CASTLGGGLGSPLHF. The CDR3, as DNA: TGTGCCAGCACCCTCGGGGGGGGATTGGGTTCACCCCTCCACTTT.

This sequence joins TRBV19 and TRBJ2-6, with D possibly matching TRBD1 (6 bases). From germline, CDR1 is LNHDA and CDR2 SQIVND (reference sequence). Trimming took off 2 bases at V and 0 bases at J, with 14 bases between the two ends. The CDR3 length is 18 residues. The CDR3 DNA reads TGTGCCAGTAGTATAAGACAGGCGAGTTCCTCTGGGGCCAACGTCCTGACTTTC. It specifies CASSIRQASSSGANVLTF. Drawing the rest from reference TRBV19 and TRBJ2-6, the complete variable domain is DGGITQSPKYLFRKEGQNVTLSCEQNLNHDAMYWYRQDPGQGLRLIYYSQIVNDFQKGDIAEGYSVSREKKESFPLTVTSAQKNPTAFYLCASSIRQASSSGANVLTFGAGSRLTVL.

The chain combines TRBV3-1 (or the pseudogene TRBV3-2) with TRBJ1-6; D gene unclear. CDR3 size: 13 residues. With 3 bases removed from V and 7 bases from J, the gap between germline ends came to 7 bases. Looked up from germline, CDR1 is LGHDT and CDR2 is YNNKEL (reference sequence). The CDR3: CASSQLENSPLHF. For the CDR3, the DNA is TGTGCCAGCAGCCAGTTGGAGAATTCACCCCTCCACTTT.

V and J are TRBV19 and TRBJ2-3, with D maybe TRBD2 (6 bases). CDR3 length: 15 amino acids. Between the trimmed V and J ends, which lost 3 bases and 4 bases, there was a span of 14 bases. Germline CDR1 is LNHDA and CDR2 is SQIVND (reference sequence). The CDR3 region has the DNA TGTGCCAGTAGTATTGGGAGCGGGTGGGCAGATACGCAGTATTTT. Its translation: CASSIGSGWADTQYF.

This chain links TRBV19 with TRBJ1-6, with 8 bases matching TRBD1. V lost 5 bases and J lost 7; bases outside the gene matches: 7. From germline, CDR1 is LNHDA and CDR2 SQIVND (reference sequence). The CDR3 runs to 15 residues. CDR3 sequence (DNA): TGTGCCAGTAGTCTCGACAGGGGATCGAATTCACCCCTCCACTTT. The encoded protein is CASSLDRGSNSPLHF.